This section outlines one T cell receptor (beta chain) sequence together with its context. At the DNA level, this CDR3 is encoded by other sequences in the same sample as well. This entry comes from a study of blood T cell repertoires in COVID-19. The J segment lost 0 bases and the V segment lost 5 bases, leaving 4 bases of the junction unmatched. The CDR3 loop spans 15 amino acids. Looked up from germline, CDR1 is LNHDA and CDR2 is SQIVND (reference sequence). Clones were read by immunoSEQ multiplex PCR, and TCRdb kept only the in-frame ones, dropping some. The sample has 150,000 to 180,000 clones, 83% seen once.

The chain joins TRBV19 to TRBJ1-5, with 7 bases identical to TRBD1. The clonotype was recovered from a woman aged 55-69 years with COVID-19, enrolled during active disease. Sequenced material: peripheral blood. The CDR3 DNA sequence: TGTGCCAGTAGTGTAGGACAGGTTAGCAATCAGCCCCAGCATTTT. Its protein is CASSVGQVSNQPQHF.